This T cell receptor beta chain was sequenced during a study of radiation and T cells in renal cell carcinoma. There are 13 residues in the CDR3. V was pared by 2 bases and J by 9 bases, with 6 bases of the junction left unmatched. Germline CDR1 is MNHNS and CDR2 is SASEGT. The time point was: blood 2 weeks post-SBRT. Treatment described: 15 Gy SBRT to primary tumor, nephrectomy 4 weeks later. Generated by immunoSEQ multiplex PCR, the TCRdb table keeps only in-frame clones and is missing some. Of some 60,000 clones listed, around 76% are singletons. V gene TRBV6-1 combines with J gene TRBJ1-1, with TRBD1 matching 7 bases. Sequenced material: blood, taken from a patient whose treatment included radiotherapy and nephrectomy. The sequence was obtained from a man between 60 and 75 years old with renal cell carcinoma. CDR3 in DNA: TGTGCCAGCAGTGAATTGGCCAGGGGGAAAGCTTTCTTT. Its protein product is CASSELARGKAFF.